This TCR gamma chain was sequenced during a study of γδ T cells in repeated Plasmodium falciparum infection. Study overall: Age- and gender-matched Australian children served as comparison for malaria-exposed Malian children. Study outcomes and limitations: Malian children's Vdelta2-negative repertoires appeared more expanded and less diverse than Australians'. Over time and infection, Vgamma9/Vdelta2+ repertoires remained highly stable and polyclonal.

TCRdb reprocessed the multiplex PCR reads using CATT. This sample has approximately 26,000 gamma-chain clones, with less than 3.5% found just once. This clone was recorded at least ten times. Its antigen remains unidentified. This DNA's translation and the protein TCRdb lists, from a much larger clone, do not match at residue 3, likely due to a read error; the protein shown is translated from the DNA. CDR1 is GITISATS and CDR2 is ISYDGTV in the germline V gene (reference sequence). This CDR3 region has 12 residues. Bulk repertoires came from Vgamma9/Vdelta2+ or Vdelta2-negative gammadelta T cells flow-sorted from PBMC.

This chain joins TRGV9 and TRGJ1 or TRGJ2. The source material was gamma-delta T cells from blood. The source is a pool of human donors (malaria-infected and uninfected, not separated). The CDR3 is CASWEVKYKKLF. DNA of the CDR3: TGTGCCTCGTGGGAGGTGAAATATAAGAAACTCTTT.